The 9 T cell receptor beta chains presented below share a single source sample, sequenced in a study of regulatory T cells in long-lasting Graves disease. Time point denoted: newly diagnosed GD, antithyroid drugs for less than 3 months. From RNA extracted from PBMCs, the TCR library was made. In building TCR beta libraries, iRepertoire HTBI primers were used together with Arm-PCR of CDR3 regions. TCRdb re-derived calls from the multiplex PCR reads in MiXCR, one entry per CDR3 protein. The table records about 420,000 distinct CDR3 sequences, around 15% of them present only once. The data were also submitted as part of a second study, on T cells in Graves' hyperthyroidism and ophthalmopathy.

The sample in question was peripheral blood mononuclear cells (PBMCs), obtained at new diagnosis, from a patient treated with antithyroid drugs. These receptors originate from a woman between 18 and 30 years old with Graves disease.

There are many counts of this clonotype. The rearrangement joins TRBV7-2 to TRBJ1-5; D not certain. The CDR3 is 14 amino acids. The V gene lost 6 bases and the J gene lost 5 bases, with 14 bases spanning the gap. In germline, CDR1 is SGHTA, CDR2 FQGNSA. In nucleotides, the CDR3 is TGTGCCAGCAGTGGGCCTTTACCCCATCAGCCCCAGCATTTT. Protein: CASSGPLPHQPQHF.

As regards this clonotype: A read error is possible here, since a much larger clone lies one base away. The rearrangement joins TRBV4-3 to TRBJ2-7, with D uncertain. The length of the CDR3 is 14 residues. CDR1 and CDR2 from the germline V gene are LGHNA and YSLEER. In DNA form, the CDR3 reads TGCGCCAGCATCCAAGACTTGCAGGCCTACGAGCAGTACTTC. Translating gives CASIQDLQAYEQYF.

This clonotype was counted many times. CDR3 in DNA: TGTGCCAGCACAGGGGGGGCCGGAACTGAAGCTTTCTTT. It yields the protein CASTGGAGTEAFF. This chain uses TRBV28 with TRBJ1-1; 7 bases agree with TRBD1. The CDR3 is made up of 13 amino acids. The V segment lost 7 bases and the J segment 5 bases; nucleotides outside the gene matches: 7. Germline CDR1 and CDR2: MDHEN and SYDVKM.

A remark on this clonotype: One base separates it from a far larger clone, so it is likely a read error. The DNA for the CDR3 is TGTGCCAGCAGCTTGACGACTAGCGGGGCAGATACGCAGTATTTT. This encodes CASSLTTSGADTQYF. The gene calls are TRBV28 and TRBJ2-3; 11 bases align to TRBD2. The J segment lost 4 bases and the V segment lost 6 bases, leaving 6 bases of the junction unmatched. This CDR3 comprises 15 residues. Germline V lookup: CDR1 MDHEN, CDR2 SYDVKM.

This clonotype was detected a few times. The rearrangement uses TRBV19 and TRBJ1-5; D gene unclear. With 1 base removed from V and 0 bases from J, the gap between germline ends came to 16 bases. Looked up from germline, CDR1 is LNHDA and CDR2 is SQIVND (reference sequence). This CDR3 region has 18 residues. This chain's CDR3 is CASSIVVQKTYSNQPQHF. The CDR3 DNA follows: TGTGCCAGTAGTATAGTGGTCCAGAAAACCTATAGCAATCAGCCCCAGCATTTT.

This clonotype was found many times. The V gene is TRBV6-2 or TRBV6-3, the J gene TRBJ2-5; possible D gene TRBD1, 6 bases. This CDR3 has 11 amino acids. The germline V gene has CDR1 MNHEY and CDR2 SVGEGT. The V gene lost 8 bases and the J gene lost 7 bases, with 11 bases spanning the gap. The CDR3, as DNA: TGTGCCAGCTTGGGGGCGGGGACCCAGTACTTC. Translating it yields CASLGAGTQYF.

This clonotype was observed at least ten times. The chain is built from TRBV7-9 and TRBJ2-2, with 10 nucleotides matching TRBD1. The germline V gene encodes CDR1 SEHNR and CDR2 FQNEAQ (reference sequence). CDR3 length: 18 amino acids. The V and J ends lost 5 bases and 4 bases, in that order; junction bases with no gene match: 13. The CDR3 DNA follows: TGTGCCAGCAGCAAACTTCTGACAGGGGGCGCGGGCACCGGGGAGCTGTTTTTT. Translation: CASSKLLTGGAGTGELFF.

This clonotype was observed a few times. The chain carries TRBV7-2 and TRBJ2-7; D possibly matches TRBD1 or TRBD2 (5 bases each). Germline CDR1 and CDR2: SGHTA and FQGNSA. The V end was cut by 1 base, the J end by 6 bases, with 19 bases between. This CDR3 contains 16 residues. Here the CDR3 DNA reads TGTGCCAGCAGCTTAGGAGGGCCGGGATCCCAGGGCGAGCAGTACTTC. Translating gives CASSLGGPGSQGEQYF.

CDR3 residues: CASSRAGATDTQYF. The CDR3 DNA reads TGCGCCAGCAGCCGGGCAGGGGCCACAGATACGCAGTATTTT. This rearrangement joins TRBV10-1 to TRBJ2-3, with a possible D match to TRBD1 (6 bases). The CDR3 has 14 amino acids. The germline V gene encodes CDR1 WNHNN and CDR2 SYGVQD (reference sequence). The germline V and J ends were trimmed by 6 bases and 2 bases, with 12 bases remaining between them.